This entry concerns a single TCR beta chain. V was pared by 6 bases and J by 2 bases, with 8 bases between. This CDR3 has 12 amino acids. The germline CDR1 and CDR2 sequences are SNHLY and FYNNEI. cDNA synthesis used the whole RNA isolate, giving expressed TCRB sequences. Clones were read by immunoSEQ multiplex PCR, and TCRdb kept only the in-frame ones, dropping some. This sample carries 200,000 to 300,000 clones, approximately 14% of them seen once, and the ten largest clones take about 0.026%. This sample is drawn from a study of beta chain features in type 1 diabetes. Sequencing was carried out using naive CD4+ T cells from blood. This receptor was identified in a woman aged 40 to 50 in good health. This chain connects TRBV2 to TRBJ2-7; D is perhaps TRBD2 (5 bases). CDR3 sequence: CASRRGTYEQYF. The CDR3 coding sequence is TGTGCCAGCAGACGGGGAACCTACGAGCAGTACTTC.